These T cell receptor beta chains were read from a single sample in a study of T-cell reconstitution after alpha-beta-depleted transplantation in children. TCRdb reprocessed the PCR reads via MiXCR and lists one record per CDR3 protein. The sample has about 230,000 distinct CDR3 sequences, approximately 9% seen once; the top ten hold 5% to 7%. This specimen was PBMCs from the stem cell graft donor, taken from the stem cell graft. Receptors were obtained from a human donor who donated a stem cell graft to a child with acute lymphoblastic leukemia. The CDR3 runs from the conserved cysteine through the conserved F or W. The D gene is left open where the match is weak. Part of the rows lack a size; the others show once, few, many or a class for expanded clones.

-	TRBJ2-5	TRBV4-1	-	CASSQERQETQYF	TGCGCCAGCAGCCAAGAACGCCAAGAGACCCAGTACTTC
-	TRBJ1-1	TRBV18	-	CASSLGREKAFF	TGTGCCAGCTCACTGGGGAGGGAGAAAGCTTTCTTT
many	TRBJ2-1	TRBV5-4	-	CASSLEPSGEQFF	TGTGCCAGCAGCTTGGAGCCTTCGGGTGAGCAGTTCTTC
-	TRBJ2-1	TRBV4-1	-	CASSQYREQFF	TGCGCCAGCAGCCAGTACCGGGAGCAGTTCTTC
many	TRBJ2-7	TRBV5-1	-	CASRDFGAYEQYF	TGCGCCAGCAGGGATTTTGGGGCCTACGAGCAGTACTTC
-	TRBJ1-5	TRBV7-9	-	CASSSNTGNQPQHF	TGTGCCAGCAGCTCCAATACAGGGAATCAGCCCCAGCATTTT
many	TRBJ2-3	TRBV7-2	TRBD2	CASSLGGLAHSTDTQYF	TGTGCCAGTTCCCTAGGGGGACTAGCGCATAGCACAGATACGCAGTATTTT
few	TRBJ2-7	TRBV27	-	CASRMGRSYEQYF	TGTGCCAGCAGGATGGGACGGTCCTACGAGCAGTACTTC
many	TRBJ1-2	TRBV7-2	TRBD1	CASRGQTGRGYTF	TGTGCCAGCAGGGGACAGACCGGCAGGGGCTACACCTTC
-	TRBJ1-2	TRBV7-2	-	CASSPPGAPVGYTF	TGTGCCAGCAGTCCCCCAGGGGCCCCCGTAGGCTACACCTTC
few	TRBJ1-5	TRBV6-1	-	CASSQTPRWPQHF	TGTGCCAGCAGTCAGACACCGAGGTGGCCCCAGCATTTT
-	TRBJ2-3	TRBV15	-	CATSLSSTDTQYF	TGTGCCACCAGCCTCTCCTCGACAGATACGCAGTATTTT
-	TRBJ1-4	TRBV5-1	TRBD1	CASKTGTGLEKLFF	TGCGCCAGCAAAACCGGGACAGGGTTGGAAAAACTGTTTTTT
few	TRBJ2-1	TRBV5-1	TRBD2	CASSANWQGGSGVNEQFF	TGCGCCAGCAGCGCTAACTGGCAGGGAGGGTCTGGTGTCAATGAGCAGTTCTTC
few	TRBJ1-1	TRBV7-8	-	CASSLAGGPGAFF	TGTGCCAGCAGCTTAGCAGGAGGGCCTGGGGCTTTCTTT
few	TRBJ1-2	TRBV2	-	CASSEAVGGGYTF	TGTGCCAGCAGTGAAGCAGTCGGGGGGGGCTACACCTTC
many	TRBJ2-1	TRBV4-2	-	CASSQDYFNYNEQFF	TGTGCCAGCAGCCAAGATTACTTCAATTACAATGAGCAGTTCTTC
many	TRBJ1-1	TRBV20-1	-	CSAIQGLDTEAFF	TGCAGTGCTATACAGGGCCTGGACACTGAAGCTTTCTTT
-	TRBJ1-6	TRBV5-1	TRBD1	CASSLADRAPSPLHF	TGCGCCAGCAGCTTGGCCGACAGGGCTCCTTCACCCCTCCACTTT
many	TRBJ1-6	TRBV2	-	CASTTDRAANSPLHF	TGTGCCAGCACTACCGACCGGGCGGCTAATTCACCCCTCCACTTT
-	TRBJ1-2	TRBV6-1	-	CASWSHPYGYTF	TGTGCCAGCTGGTCCCATCCCTATGGCTACACCTTC
-	TRBJ2-6	TRBV12-3/TRBV12-4	-	CASNQGGPSGANVLTF	TGTGCCAGCAACCAGGGGGGGCCATCTGGGGCCAACGTCCTGACTTTC
-	TRBJ1-5	TRBV6-5	-	CASSRTQGHGIQPQHF	TGTGCCAGCAGCCGTACCCAGGGACACGGTATTCAGCCCCAGCATTTT
few	TRBJ2-5	TRBV6-1	TRBD2	CATHGASGLEETQYF	TGTGCCACGCACGGGGCTAGCGGGTTAGAAGAGACCCAGTACTTC
-	TRBJ1-1	TRBV5-1	TRBD1	CASRRDRGRPEAFF	TGCGCCAGCCGCCGGGACAGGGGACGGCCTGAAGCTTTCTTT
-	TRBJ1-2	TRBV10-3	-	CAISESTTNYGYTF	TGTGCCATCAGTGAGTCGACTACTAACTATGGCTACACCTTC
many	TRBJ2-7	TRBV12-3/TRBV12-4	-	CASSFGKQGDEQYF	TGTGCCAGCAGTTTCGGGAAACAGGGAGACGAGCAGTACTTC
once	TRBJ2-5	TRBV7-6	-	CASSRYRDQETQYF	TGTGCCAGCAGCCGATACCGGGACCAAGAGACCCAGTACTTC
many	TRBJ2-7	TRBV7-9	-	CASSLAGDMTGKEQYF	TGTGCCAGCAGCTTGGCAGGGGACATGACGGGGAAGGAGCAGTACTTC
-	TRBJ2-7	TRBV5-1	-	CASSWAQGSAYEQYF	TGCGCCAGCAGCTGGGCCCAGGGGAGCGCCTACGAGCAGTACTTC